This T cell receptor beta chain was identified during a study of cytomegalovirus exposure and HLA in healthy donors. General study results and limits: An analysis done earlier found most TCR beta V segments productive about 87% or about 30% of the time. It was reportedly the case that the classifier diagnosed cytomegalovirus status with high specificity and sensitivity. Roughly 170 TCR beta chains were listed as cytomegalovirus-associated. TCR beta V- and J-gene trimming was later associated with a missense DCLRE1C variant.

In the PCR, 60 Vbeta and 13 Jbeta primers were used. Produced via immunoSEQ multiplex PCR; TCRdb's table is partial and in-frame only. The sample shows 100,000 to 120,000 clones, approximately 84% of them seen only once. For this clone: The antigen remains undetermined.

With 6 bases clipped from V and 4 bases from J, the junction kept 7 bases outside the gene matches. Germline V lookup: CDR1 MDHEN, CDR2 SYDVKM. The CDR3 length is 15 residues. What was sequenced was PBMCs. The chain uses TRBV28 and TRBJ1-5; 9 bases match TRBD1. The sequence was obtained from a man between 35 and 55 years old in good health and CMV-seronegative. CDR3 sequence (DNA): TGTGCCAGCAGCCTGAGACAGGGGGTAAATCAGCCCCAGCATTTT. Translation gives CASSLRQGVNQPQHF.